A selection of T cell receptor beta chains follows, all from one sample in a study of T cells in Graves' hyperthyroidism and ophthalmopathy. MiXCR was run by TCRdb on the multiplex PCR reads, yielding one entry per CDR3 protein. The sample carries around 280,000 distinct CDR3 sequences, roughly 13% recorded once. The specimen was blood. Source of these receptors: a woman aged 40 to 55 with Graves' hyperthyroidism. Each CDR3 is given with its conserved first and last residue. D genes are given only for firm matches. Clone sizes are given selectively: once, few, many, or a class where the clone is expanded.

TRBV6-2/TRBV6-3,TRBD2,many,TRBJ2-2,CASSTTLAGQTGELFF,TGTGCCAGCAGCACGACCCTAGCGGGTCAAACCGGGGAGCTGTTTTTT
TRBV12-3/TRBV12-4,NA,many,TRBJ2-7,CASSFRRGIMEQYF,TGTGCCAGCAGTTTTCGGCGCGGGATTATGGAGCAGTACTTC
TRBV5-1,NA,NA,TRBJ1-6,CASSFSGAANSPLHF,TGCGCCAGCAGCTTTTCGGGGGCGGCTAATTCACCCCTCCACTTT
TRBV5-1,TRBD1,few,TRBJ1-1,CASSFSGGVNTEAFF,TGCGCCAGCAGCTTCTCAGGGGGGGTGAACACTGAAGCTTTCTTT
TRBV10-1,NA,many,TRBJ2-1,CASSRERLEQFF,TGCGCCAGCAGCCGGGAGCGGCTTGAGCAGTTCTTC
TRBV28,NA,many,TRBJ2-7,CASSLSTGYEQYF,TGTGCCAGCAGTTTATCAACGGGGTACGAGCAGTACTTC
TRBV7-2,NA,many,TRBJ2-1,CASSLVPGTNEQFF,TGTGCCAGCAGCTTAGTTCCGGGTACCAATGAGCAGTTCTTC
TRBV3-1,NA,many,TRBJ1-2,CASSPAGGTYGYTF,TGTGCCAGCAGCCCTGCGGGGGGTACCTATGGCTACACCTTC
TRBV7-8,TRBD2,NA,TRBJ2-7,CARSFGLAGGVYHEQYF,TGTGCCAGAAGCTTTGGACTAGCGGGAGGGGTGTACCACGAGCAGTACTTC
TRBV6-1,NA,many,TRBJ2-5,CASSEDRLGETQYF,TGTGCCAGCAGTGAAGACAGACTTGGAGAGACCCAGTACTTC
TRBV4-1,TRBD1,many,TRBJ1-1,CASSQDRTGRTEAFF,TGCGCCAGCAGCCAAGACAGGACAGGGCGAACTGAAGCTTTCTTT
TRBV7-9,TRBD1,many,TRBJ2-3,CASSSPQGALDTQYF,TGTGCCAGCAGCTCCCCCCAGGGGGCGTTAGATACGCAGTATTTT
TRBV18,NA,NA,TRBJ1-1,CASSPRPQGTEAFF,TGTGCCAGCTCACCGCGTCCCCAAGGGACTGAAGCTTTCTTT
TRBV12-3/TRBV12-4,NA,NA,TRBJ2-7,CASSLEGTHNEQYF,TGTGCCAGCAGTTTGGAGGGAACCCACAATGAGCAGTACTTC
TRBV6-1,NA,many,TRBJ2-4,CASSEGGGWTIQYF,TGTGCCAGCAGCGAGGGGGGGGGTTGGACCATTCAGTACTTC
TRBV5-1,NA,many,TRBJ2-1,CASSLESSYNEQFF,TGCGCCAGCAGCTTAGAGAGCTCCTACAATGAGCAGTTCTTC
TRBV2,TRBD1,many,TRBJ2-7,CASRPGQGVYEQYF,TGTGCCAGCAGGCCGGGACAGGGAGTCTACGAGCAGTACTTC
TRBV11-2,NA,many,TRBJ1-4,CASSLAPGGKLFF,TGTGCCAGCAGCTTAGCTCCGGGGGGAAAACTGTTTTTT
TRBV5-6,NA,NA,TRBJ1-4,CASSLAGGLVEKLFF,TGTGCCAGCAGCTTGGCCGGGGGGCTGGTTGAAAAACTGTTTTTT
TRBV12-3/TRBV12-4,NA,many,TRBJ1-2,CASSLAGNYGYTF,TGTGCCAGCAGTTTGGCGGGGAACTATGGCTACACCTTC
TRBV7-3,NA,few,TRBJ2-1,CASSPLEARVNEQFF,TGTGCCAGCTCCCCTTTAGAGGCTCGGGTTAATGAGCAGTTCTTC
TRBV10-3,TRBD2,many,TRBJ2-3,CAISGQSGRRSDTQYF,TGTGCCATCAGTGGTCAGAGCGGGAGAAGGAGCGATACGCAGTATTTT
TRBV6-2/TRBV6-3,TRBD2,many,TRBJ2-1,CASRPTSGRAMDYNEQFF,TGTGCCAGCAGACCGACTAGCGGGAGGGCCATGGACTACAATGAGCAGTTCTTC
TRBV19,NA,NA,TRBJ2-5,CASAGSSIETQYF,TGTGCCAGTGCGGGGAGTAGTATCGAGACCCAGTACTTC
TRBV18,TRBD1,many,TRBJ2-1,CASSLGQGQYNEQFF,TGTGCCAGCTCACTTGGACAGGGGCAATACAATGAGCAGTTCTTC
TRBV4-2,TRBD2,few,TRBJ2-4,CASSQDLADLAKNIQYF,TGTGCCAGCAGCCAAGACCTAGCGGACTTAGCCAAAAACATTCAGTACTTC
TRBV5-1,NA,few,TRBJ2-7,CASSLGTEGGEQYF,TGCGCCAGTAGCCTCGGGACCGAGGGTGGCGAGCAGTACTTC
TRBV6-2/TRBV6-3,TRBD1,many,TRBJ2-7,CASKGRGYYEQYF,TGTGCCAGCAAGGGCAGGGGGTACTACGAGCAGTACTTC
TRBV20-1,TRBD1,few,TRBJ1-2,CSAPNDRGPGYTF,TGCAGTGCCCCGAACGACAGGGGGCCAGGCTACACCTTC
TRBV5-8,NA,NA,TRBJ1-1,CASSLVKRAFF,TGTGCCAGCAGCTTAGTCAAAAGGGCTTTCTTT
TRBV6-1,TRBD1,NA,TRBJ2-6,CASSQGTGNPSGANVLTF,TGTGCCAGCAGCCAAGGGACAGGGAACCCCTCTGGGGCCAACGTCCTGACTTTC
TRBV18,NA,NA,TRBJ1-1,CASSPSGPNTEAFF,TGTGCCAGCTCACCATCTGGGCCGAACACTGAAGCTTTCTTT
TRBV11-3,NA,many,TRBJ1-6,CASSLSKYNSPLHF,TGTGCCAGCAGCTTATCCAAGTATAATTCACCCCTCCACTTT
TRBV6-2/TRBV6-3,NA,many,TRBJ1-5,CASNLQGSNQPQHF,TGTGCCAGCAACTTACAGGGTAGCAATCAGCCCCAGCATTTT
TRBV5-1,NA,many,TRBJ2-1,CASTPWQGGDNEQFF,TGCGCCAGCACCCCGTGGCAAGGCGGAGACAATGAGCAGTTCTTC
TRBV13,TRBD1,many,TRBJ1-1,CASSQGDRGGGAFF,TGTGCCAGCAGCCAAGGGGACAGGGGTGGAGGAGCTTTCTTT
TRBV6-1,NA,NA,TRBJ1-2,CASRPIQGSGYTF,TGTGCCAGCAGGCCAATCCAGGGTTCGGGCTACACCTTC